Below are 8 T cell receptor beta chains sequenced from a single sample in a study of blood T cell repertoires in COVID-19. Here immunoSEQ multiplex PCR was the method, and the copy in TCRdb shows in-frame clones only, minus some. The table records fewer than 200,000 clones, approximately 87% of them present only once. The source material was PBMCs or T cells enriched from blood (not recorded which). Every receptor here comes from a woman in her forties or fifties who had recovered from COVID-19.

J is TRBJ1-1 and V is TRBV2; the match to TRBD1 covers 7 bases. The CDR3 spans 14 residues. V trimming: 8 bases; J trimming: 4 bases; junction bases outside the gene matches: 10. Germline V gene data show CDR1 as SNHLY and CDR2 as FYNNEI. CDR3 amino acids: CASRQGRIGTEAFF. As DNA, the CDR3 is TGTGCCAGCCGACAGGGAAGGATAGGCACTGAAGCTTTCTTT.

The genes are TRBV7-8 and TRBJ2-3, with 8 bases matching TRBD2. CDR1 is SGHVS, CDR2 FQNEAQ, per germline. J was trimmed by 4 bases and V by 5 bases; bases with no gene match: 11. The CDR3 is 16 amino acids. The CDR3 spells CASSMATSAGADTQYF. CDR3 DNA: TGTGCCAGCAGCATGGCGACTAGCGCTGGGGCAGATACGCAGTATTTT.

This clone has a handful of counts. The chain links TRBV7-2 to TRBJ1-5, with TRBD1 as a possible D gene (5 bases). V lost 3 bases and J lost 5, with 5 bases in between. The CDR3 extends over 12 amino acids. Germline V gives CDR1 SGHTA, CDR2 FQGNSA. CDR3 DNA: TGTGCCAGCAGCTTCAGGGATCAGCCCCAGCATTTT. Amino acid sequence: CASSFRDQPQHF.

This rearrangement joins TRBV4-1 to TRBJ2-1, with D possibly being TRBD1 (6 bases). Germline V gene lookup returns CDR1 MGHRA and CDR2 YSYEKL. Trimming left V 4 bases short and J 0 bases short, with 10 bases between. CDR3 length equals 15 residues. The CDR3 DNA reads as TGCGCCAGCAGCCTCCGGGACAACTCCTACAATGAGCAGTTCTTC. This codes for CASSLRDNSYNEQFF.

This clone appeared a few times. CDR3 region: CASVTNYGYTF. The DNA for the CDR3 is TGTGCCAGTGTTACAAACTATGGCTACACCTTC. The rearrangement joins TRBV28 to TRBJ1-2; D remains unclear. Looked up from germline, CDR1 is MDHEN and CDR2 is SYDVKM. The V end lost 9 bases, the J end lost 2 bases, and 7 bases lay between the germline ends. The CDR3 is made up of 11 amino acids.

The chain has TRBV19 and TRBJ2-5; no clear D. V lost 1 base to trimming and J lost 2 bases, with 5 bases between them. Germline CDR1 is LNHDA and CDR2 is SQIVND (reference sequence). CDR3 length equals 13 residues. CDR3: CASSIAPQETQYF. The CDR3 DNA reads as TGTGCCAGTAGTATAGCCCCGCAAGAGACCCAGTACTTC.

The rearrangement links TRBV6-5 to TRBJ1-2, with TRBD1 identical over 7 bases. The CDR3 covers 14 residues. With V trimmed by 2 bases and J by 6 bases, 6 bases remained unmatched. CDR1 is MNHEY, CDR2 SVGAGI, per germline. CDR3 loop: CASSYGTVGNGYTF. In DNA, the CDR3 is TGTGCCAGCAGTTACGGGACAGTTGGGAATGGCTACACCTTC.

The V call is TRBV4-1, the J call TRBJ1-1; D may be TRBD1 (6 bases). V was shortened by 4 bases and J by 4 bases, with 10 bases between the two germline ends. The CDR3 spans 13 residues. Germline assignment: CDR1 MGHRA and CDR2 YSYEKL. The CDR3 coding sequence is TGCGCCAGCAGCCGAGGGGGAACCACTGAAGCTTTCTTT. Protein: CASSRGGTTEAFF.